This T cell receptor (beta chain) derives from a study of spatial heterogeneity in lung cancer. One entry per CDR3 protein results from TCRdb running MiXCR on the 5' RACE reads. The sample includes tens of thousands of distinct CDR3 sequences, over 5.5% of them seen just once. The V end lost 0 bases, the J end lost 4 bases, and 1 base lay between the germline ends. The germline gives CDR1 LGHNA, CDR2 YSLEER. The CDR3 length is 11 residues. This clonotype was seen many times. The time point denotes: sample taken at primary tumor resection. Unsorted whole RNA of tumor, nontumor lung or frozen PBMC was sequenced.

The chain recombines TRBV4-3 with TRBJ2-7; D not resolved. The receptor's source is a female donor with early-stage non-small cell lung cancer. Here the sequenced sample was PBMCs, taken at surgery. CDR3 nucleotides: TGCGCCAGCAGCCAAGAGTACGAGCAGTACTTC. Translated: CASSQEYEQYF.